Listed here is a single T cell receptor (beta chain). Researchers prepared the TCRbeta library using unique molecular identifiers, the study reports. TCRdb re-called the PCR reads through MiXCR, storing one row per CDR3 protein. The table shows 500,000 to 650,000 distinct CDR3 sequences, with 13% occurring only once. The data derive from a study of T-cell reconstitution after alpha-beta-depleted transplantation in children. This clonotype originated in a male patient younger than 18 who had a stem cell transplant for acute myeloid leukemia, so the T cells may come from the graft donor. This specimen consisted of PBMCs, mostly from graft donor cells, obtained 360 days after TCRalphabeta/CD19-depleted stem cell transplant.

CDR3 in DNA: TGTGCCAGCAGTTATAGTGGACTAAGGGGAGAGACCCAGTACTTC. Translating gives CASSYSGLRGETQYF. This chain links TRBV6-5 with TRBJ2-5; the D gene is possibly TRBD2 (6 bases). V was shortened by 3 bases and J by 4 bases, with 15 bases between the two germline ends. This CDR3 region has 15 residues. Germline V gene data show CDR1 as MNHEY and CDR2 as SVGAGI.